A single sample gave rise to the 25 T cell receptor beta chains below, sequenced in a study of beta chain features in type 1 diabetes. Investigators reverse transcribed all isolated RNA, so they sequenced expressed TCRB transcripts. Method: immunoSEQ multiplex PCR; TCRdb's copy keeps in-frame clones and lacks some. The repertoire consists of nearly 250,000 clones, with over 12% occurring once and the leading ten covering about 0.026%. The sample was naive CD4+ T cells from blood. These receptors were taken from a woman in her 40s in good health.

The chain recombines TRBV10-2 with TRBJ1-2, with D hard to call. The germline V and J ends were trimmed by 3 bases and 4 bases, with 15 bases remaining between them. Germline V gives CDR1 WSHSY, CDR2 SAAADI. The CDR3 is 15 residues long. CDR3 protein: CASSDRLGSSYGYTF. In DNA, the CDR3 is TGCGCCAGCAGTGATAGGCTGGGGAGTAGCTATGGCTACACCTTC.

This clone has a handful of counts. This chain uses TRBV19 with TRBJ1-6; D perhaps matches TRBD1 (6 bases). The CDR3 extends over 17 amino acids. The V end was cut by 6 bases, the J end by 5 bases, with 20 bases between. Germline V gene sequence: CDR1 LNHDA, CDR2 SQIVND (reference sequence). The CDR3 nucleotides read TGTGCCAGTAGCCGAGCAGGGGCAGGGCTGGATAATTCACCCCTCCACTTT. Translated: CASSRAGAGLDNSPLHF.

The V and J genes are TRBV5-1 and TRBJ2-1; D gene unclear. The germline V gene has CDR1 SGHRS and CDR2 YFSETQ. This CDR3 spans 15 amino acids. V lost 1 base, J lost 4 bases, and 12 bases lay in between. CDR3 in DNA: TGCGCCAGCAGCTTGATAGCCAACCTTTACAATGAGCAGTTCTTC. Protein: CASSLIANLYNEQFF.

CDR3 sequence (DNA): TGCGCCAGCAGTGACTCGACAGGGGGGAAAGAGACCCAGTACTTC. Amino acid sequence: CASSDSTGGKETQYF. This rearrangement joins TRBV10-1 to TRBJ2-5, with 9 bases aligning to TRBD1. After removal of 3 bases from V and 3 bases from J, the junction contained 5 bases not matched to a gene. Germline V CDR1 and CDR2: WNHNN, SYGVQD (reference sequence). The CDR3 is 15 amino acids.

The V call is TRBV7-2, the J call TRBJ2-1; the match to TRBD2 covers 8 bases. After removal of 3 bases from V and 5 bases from J, the junction contained 3 bases not matched to a gene. The CDR3 is 14 amino acids. From germline, CDR1 is SGHTA and CDR2 FQGNSA. In DNA form, the CDR3 reads TGTGCCAGCAGCTTCGCGCGGGGGGACAATGAGCAGTTCTTC. This codes for CASSFARGDNEQFF.

This clone was counted only a few times. The V gene is TRBV18, the J gene TRBJ2-7; TRBD1 is a possible D gene (6 bases). The V end lost 0 bases, the J end lost 0 bases, and 9 bases lay between the germline ends. The CDR3 is made up of 15 amino acids. Germline V gives CDR1 KGHSH, CDR2 LQKENI. CDR3 sequence (DNA): TGTGCCAGCTCACCACCAACAGGGAGCTCCTACGAGCAGTACTTC. Translated: CASSPPTGSSYEQYF.

V usage is TRBV7-2 and J usage is TRBJ2-3, with D maybe TRBD2 (5 bases). The length of the CDR3 is 14 residues. V was trimmed by 5 bases and J by 6 bases, leaving 15 bases between them. Germline V gives CDR1 SGHTA, CDR2 FQGNSA. CDR3 in DNA: TGTGCCAGCAGCCGGGAAGGTAGAATCGATACGCAGTATTTT. It specifies CASSREGRIDTQYF.

This clone was recorded a few times. V is TRBV15 and J is TRBJ2-7; D might be TRBD1 (7 bases). The CDR3 covers 18 residues. Germline CDR1 is LNHNV and CDR2 is YYDKDF (reference sequence). With 3 bases removed from V and 0 bases from J, the gap between germline ends came to 21 bases. CDR3 sequence reads: CATSSFGGFRDSSYEQYF. The CDR3 DNA is TGTGCCACCAGCAGCTTCGGGGGATTTCGGGACAGCTCCTACGAGCAGTACTTC. Using reference TRBV15 and TRBJ2-7 for the parts outside the CDR3, the full variable domain is DAMVIQNPRYQVTQFGKPVTLSCSQTLNHNVMYWYQQKSSQAPKLLFHYYDKDFNNEADTPDNFQSRRPNTSFCFLDIRSPGLGDTAMYLCATSSFGGFRDSSYEQYFGPGTRLTVT.

The chain carries TRBV6-1 and TRBJ1-5; no definite D call. The germline V gene encodes CDR1 MNHNS and CDR2 SASEGT. Trimming removed 6 bases at V and 0 bases at J, with 9 bases between. This CDR3 contains 14 residues. Here the CDR3 DNA reads TGTGCCAGCAGACTTCGACATAGCAATCAGCCCCAGCATTTT. Amino acids: CASRLRHSNQPQHF.

The CDR3 DNA follows: TGTGCCGGAAAAACTAGCGCCGCCTACAATGAGCAGTTCTTC. This sequence encodes CAGKTSAAYNEQFF. This rearrangement joins TRBV6-1 to TRBJ2-1; 7 bases align to TRBD2. Losses at the gene ends were 11 bases for V and 2 bases for J; bases not matched to a gene: 9. This CDR3 contains 14 residues. Per the germline V gene, CDR1 is MNHNS and CDR2 is SASEGT.

The V and J genes are TRBV10-2 and TRBJ2-5; 12 positions agree with TRBD2. The germline gives CDR1 WSHSY, CDR2 SAAADI. The CDR3 extends over 15 amino acids. The V gene end was trimmed by 7 bases and the J gene end by 5 bases; junction bases not matched to a gene: 8. Here the CDR3 DNA reads TGCGCCAGCACCTCTAGCGGGGGGGCCGGGGAGACCCAGTACTTC. Translation gives CASTSSGGAGETQYF.

The J gene is TRBJ1-2, the V gene TRBV18; D remains ambiguous. The CDR3 is 15 residues long. Germline values: CDR1 KGHSH, CDR2 LQKENI. V shed 5 bases and J shed 0 bases, with 13 bases lying between them. The CDR3 bases are TGTGCCAGCTCAAGTTACAGAGAATCTAACTATGGCTACACCTTC. It yields the protein CASSSYRESNYGYTF.

The sample holds a few counts of this clone. J is TRBJ2-5 and V is TRBV6-6, with D possibly TRBD1 on 6 matching bases. Per the germline V gene, CDR1 is MNHNY and CDR2 is SVGAGI (reference sequence). The CDR3 covers 12 residues. Trimming cost V 6 bases and J 5 bases, with 10 bases left between them. Written as DNA, the CDR3 is TGTGCCAGCAGCCCAGGGGCGGAGACCCAGTACTTC. Translating it yields CASSPGAETQYF.

The genes are TRBV5-4 and TRBJ1-5, with D possibly being TRBD1 (6 bases). Germline V gives CDR1 SGHNT, CDR2 YYREEE (reference sequence). The CDR3 covers 15 residues. Trimming pared 3 bases from V and 3 bases from J, leaving 13 bases between. CDR3 bases: TGTGCCAGCAGCTCCGGGGGGGCGAACAATCAGCCCCAGCATTTT. Translation gives CASSSGGANNQPQHF.

In this sample, this clone turned up a few times. The genes are TRBV6-5 and TRBJ1-1; a weak D match, TRBD1 (5 bases). CDR3 length: 12 residues. The germline V gene encodes CDR1 MNHEY and CDR2 SVGAGI. V lost 5 bases and J lost 5, with 9 bases in between. DNA for the CDR3: TGTGCCAGCAGTGGGACTTCAACTGAAGCTTTCTTT. It specifies CASSGTSTEAFF.

The J gene is TRBJ2-7, the V gene TRBV12-5; 9 nucleotides agree with TRBD1. Per germline, CDR1 LGHNT and CDR2 FRNRAP. V lost 0 bases, J lost 2 bases, and 5 bases stayed unmatched. The CDR3 is made up of 16 amino acids. CDR3 sequence (DNA): TGTGCTAGTGGTTTGGTTCGAGACAGGGGGGCCTACGAGCAGTACTTC. This encodes CASGLVRDRGAYEQYF. Variable domain in full (rest from reference TRBV12-5 and TRBJ2-7): DARVTQTPRHKVTEMGQEVTMRCQPILGHNTVFWYRQTMMQGLELLAYFRNRAPLDDSGMPKDRFSAEMPDATLATLKIQPSEPRDSAVYFCASGLVRDRGAYEQYFGPGTRLTVT.

V is TRBV10-3 and J is TRBJ2-1, with 11 nucleotides matching TRBD1. CDR1 is ENHRY, CDR2 SYGVKD, per germline. With V trimmed by 6 bases and J by 7 bases, 8 bases remained unmatched. This CDR3 is 15 amino acids long. CDR3: CAISAGTGGRNEQFF. The CDR3, as DNA: TGTGCCATCAGCGCCGGGACAGGGGGTAGGAATGAGCAGTTCTTC.

The chain is built from TRBV5-1 and TRBJ2-7, with a weak D call TRBD1 (6 bases). Germline V gene sequence: CDR1 SGHRS, CDR2 YFSETQ. The CDR3 length is 14 residues. V lost 4 bases, J lost 4 bases, and 15 bases lay in between. CDR3 sequence (DNA): TGCGCCAGCAGCCCGGGGACAAATAGGTACGAGCAGTACTTC. It is translated as CASSPGTNRYEQYF.

This clone was counted at least ten times. This rearrangement joins TRBV7-2 to TRBJ1-4, with 8 positions matching TRBD1. CDR1 SGHTA and CDR2 FQGNSA come from the germline V gene. V gave up 5 bases and J gave up 8 bases; unmatched junction bases: 7. This CDR3 has 14 amino acids. The CDR3 region is CASSRDRGGEKLFF. CDR3 sequence (DNA): TGTGCCAGCAGCAGAGACAGGGGAGGGGAAAAACTGTTTTTT.

This rearrangement joins TRBV12-5 to TRBJ2-3; TRBD1 agrees at 8 bases. Germline V gives CDR1 LGHNT, CDR2 FRNRAP. The CDR3 has 16 amino acids. V shed 1 base and J 4 bases; nucleotides not matched to a gene: 7. The CDR3 region has the DNA TGTGCTAGTGGTTTGGGGCGTTCAGGGGGCCCAGATACGCAGTATTTT. Translating it yields CASGLGRSGGPDTQYF.

In this sample, this clone turned up a few times. CDR3: CASSLAPSGGGNIQYF. In nucleotides, the CDR3 is TGTGCCAGCAGCTTAGCGCCAAGCGGGGGCGGAAACATTCAGTACTTC. J is TRBJ2-4 and V is TRBV7-2, with 8 bases identical to TRBD2. The CDR3 extends over 16 amino acids. Germline-derived CDR1 and CDR2 are SGHTA and FQGNSA. The ends lost 0 bases at V and 6 bases at J; junction bases unmatched: 7.

This clone showed up just a few times. The genes are TRBV2 and TRBJ2-5, with unresolved D. CDR3 size: 11 residues. Germline V CDR1 and CDR2: SNHLY, FYNNEI. V shed 3 bases and J shed 6 bases, with 5 bases lying between them. The CDR3 protein is CASSDIKTQYF. The CDR3 region has the DNA TGTGCCAGCAGTGATATTAAGACCCAGTACTTC.

This clone was observed a few times. The rearrangement uses TRBV6-4 and TRBJ2-3; the match to TRBD1 covers 7 bases. This CDR3 contains 16 residues. V lost 0 bases, J lost 3 bases, and 6 bases stayed unmatched. Germline V gene data show CDR1 as MRHNA and CDR2 as SNTAGT. The CDR3 DNA sequence: TGTGCCAGCAGTGACTCGGGGACAGAACCTACAGATACGCAGTATTTT. Encoded protein: CASSDSGTEPTDTQYF.

This clone was seen more than once but under ten times. J is TRBJ1-4 and V is TRBV6-1, with 7 bases that match TRBD1. Germline V CDR1 and CDR2: MNHNS, SASEGT. V gave up 0 bases and J gave up 5 bases; unmatched junction bases: 3. The CDR3 runs 15 residues. The CDR3 DNA sequence: TGTGCCAGCAGTGAAGCGGCAGGGGGGAATGAAAAACTGTTTTTT. Amino acids: CASSEAAGGNEKLFF.

This chain links TRBV19 with TRBJ2-7; 7 bases match TRBD2. CDR3 length equals 13 residues. V dropped 3 bases and J dropped 5; count of bases not matched to a gene: 4. The germline CDR1 and CDR2 sequences are LNHDA and SQIVND (reference sequence). This CDR3 is CASSIGAGDEQYF. CDR3 nucleotides: TGTGCCAGTAGTATCGGGGCGGGGGACGAGCAGTACTTC.